This T cell receptor (beta chain) emerged from a study of blood T cell repertoires in COVID-19. As for the study in general: Spain, Italy and the United States supplied samples that represented acute and convalescent COVID-19. Sample material is recorded as cDNA or gDNA derived from T cells, B-cell-depleted T cells, or PBMCs.

With 4 bases removed from V and 6 bases from J, the gap between germline ends came to 16 bases. The CDR3 runs to 15 residues. Germline lookup yields CDR1 MGHRA and CDR2 YSYEKL. In the source study's methods: Amplification of reference gene primers provided the estimated nucleated cell counts. TCRdb's copy holds only in-frame clones and misses some; the assay was immunoSEQ multiplex PCR. V and J calls plus clone size are reproduced from that table; the DNA served to infer D and trimming. The sample carries roughly 120,000 clones, 84% recorded once. The sequence derives from a woman between 45 and 65 years old with acute or convalescent COVID-19. V gene TRBV4-1 combines with J gene TRBJ1-5; D is undetermined. The sequencing input was peripheral blood. The CDR3 loop is CASSPPGLAGQPQHF. CDR3 bases: TGCGCCAGCAGCCCCCCGGGCCTAGCGGGTCAGCCCCAGCATTTT.